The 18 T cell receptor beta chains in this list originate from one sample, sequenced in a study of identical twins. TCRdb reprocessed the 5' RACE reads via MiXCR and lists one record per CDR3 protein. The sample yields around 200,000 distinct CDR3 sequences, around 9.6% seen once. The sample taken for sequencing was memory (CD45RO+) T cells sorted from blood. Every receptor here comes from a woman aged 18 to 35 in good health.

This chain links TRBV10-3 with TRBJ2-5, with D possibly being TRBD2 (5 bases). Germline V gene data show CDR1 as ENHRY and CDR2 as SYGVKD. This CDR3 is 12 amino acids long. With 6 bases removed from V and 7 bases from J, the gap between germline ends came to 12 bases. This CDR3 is CAIRTNLGTQYF. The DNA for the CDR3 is TGTGCCATCAGGACTAATCTCGGGACCCAGTACTTC.

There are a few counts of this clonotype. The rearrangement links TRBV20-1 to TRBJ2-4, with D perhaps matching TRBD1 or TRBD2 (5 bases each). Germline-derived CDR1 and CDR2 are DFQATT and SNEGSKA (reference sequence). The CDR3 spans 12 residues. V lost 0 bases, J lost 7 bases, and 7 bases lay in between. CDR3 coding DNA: TGCAGTGCTAGAGAAGGGACCAACATTCAGTACTTC. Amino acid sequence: CSAREGTNIQYF.

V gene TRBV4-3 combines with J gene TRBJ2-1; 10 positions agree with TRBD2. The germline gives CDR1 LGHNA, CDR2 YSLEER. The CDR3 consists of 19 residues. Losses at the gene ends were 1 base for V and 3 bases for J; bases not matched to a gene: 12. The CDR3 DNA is TGCGCCAGCAGCCAAGCCCCCACTAGCGGGATAAGGAACTACAATGAGCAGTTCTTC. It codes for CASSQAPTSGIRNYNEQFF.

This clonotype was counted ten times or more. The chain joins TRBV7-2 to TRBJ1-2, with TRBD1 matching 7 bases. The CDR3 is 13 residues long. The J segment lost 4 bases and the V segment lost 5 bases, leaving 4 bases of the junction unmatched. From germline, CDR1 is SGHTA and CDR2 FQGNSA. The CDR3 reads CASSAGQSYGYTF. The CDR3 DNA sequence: TGTGCCAGCAGCGCGGGACAGAGCTATGGCTACACCTTC.

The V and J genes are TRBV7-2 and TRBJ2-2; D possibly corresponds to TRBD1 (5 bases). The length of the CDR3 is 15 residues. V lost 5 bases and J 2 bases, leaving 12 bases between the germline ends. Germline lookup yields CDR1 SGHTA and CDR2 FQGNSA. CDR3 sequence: CASSIGVANTGELFF. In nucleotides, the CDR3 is TGTGCCAGCAGCATAGGGGTCGCTAACACCGGGGAGCTGTTTTTT. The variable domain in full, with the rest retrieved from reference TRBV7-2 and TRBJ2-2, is GAGVSQSPSNKVTEKGKDVELRCDPISGHTALYWYRQSLGQGLEFLIYFQGNSAPDKSGLPSDRFSAERTGGSVSTLTIQRTQQEDSAVYLCASSIGVANTGELFFGEGSRLTVL.

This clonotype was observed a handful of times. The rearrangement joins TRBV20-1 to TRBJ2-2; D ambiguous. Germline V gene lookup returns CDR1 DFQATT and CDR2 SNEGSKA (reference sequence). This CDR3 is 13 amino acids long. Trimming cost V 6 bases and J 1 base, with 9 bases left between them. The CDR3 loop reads CSALAENTGELFF. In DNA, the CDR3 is TGCAGTGCCCTGGCGGAGAACACCGGGGAGCTGTTTTTT.

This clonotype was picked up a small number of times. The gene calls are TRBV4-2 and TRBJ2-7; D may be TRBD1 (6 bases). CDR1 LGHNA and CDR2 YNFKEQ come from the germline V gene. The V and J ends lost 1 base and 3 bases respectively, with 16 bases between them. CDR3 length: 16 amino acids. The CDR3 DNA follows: TGTGCCAGCAGCCAAGTTTGGGATGTAGGGGGCTACGAGCAGTACTTC. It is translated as CASSQVWDVGGYEQYF.

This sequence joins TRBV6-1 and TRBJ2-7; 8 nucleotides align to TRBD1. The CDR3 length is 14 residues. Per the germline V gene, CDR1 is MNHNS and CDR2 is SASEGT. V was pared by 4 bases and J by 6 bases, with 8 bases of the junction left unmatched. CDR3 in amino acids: CASSVYSQGAEQYF. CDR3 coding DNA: TGTGCCAGCAGTGTTTACTCGCAGGGGGCCGAGCAGTACTTC.

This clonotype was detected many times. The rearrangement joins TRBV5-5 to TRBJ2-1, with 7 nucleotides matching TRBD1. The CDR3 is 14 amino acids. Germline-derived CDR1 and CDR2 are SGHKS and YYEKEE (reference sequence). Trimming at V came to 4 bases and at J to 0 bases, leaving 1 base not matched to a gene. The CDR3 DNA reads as TGTGCCAGCAGCAAGGGGGCCTCCTACAATGAGCAGTTCTTC. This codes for CASSKGASYNEQFF.

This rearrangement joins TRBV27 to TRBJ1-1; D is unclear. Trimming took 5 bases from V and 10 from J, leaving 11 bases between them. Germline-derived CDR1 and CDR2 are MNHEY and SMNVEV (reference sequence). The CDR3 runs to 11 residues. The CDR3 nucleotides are TGTGCCAGCAGTGGGGATTCTCGAGCTTTCTTT. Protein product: CASSGDSRAFF.

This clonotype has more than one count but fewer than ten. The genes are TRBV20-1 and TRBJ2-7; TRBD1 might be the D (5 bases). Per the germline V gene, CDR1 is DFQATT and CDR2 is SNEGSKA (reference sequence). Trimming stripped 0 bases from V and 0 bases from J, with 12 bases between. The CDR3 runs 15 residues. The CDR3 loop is CSARDWGQSSYEQYF. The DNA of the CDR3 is TGCAGTGCTAGAGATTGGGGCCAAAGCTCCTACGAGCAGTACTTC.

In DNA form, the CDR3 reads TGCGCCAGCAGACTGGGACTAGCGGGAGTTAGCACGCAGTATTTT. Amino acids: CASRLGLAGVSTQYF. The chain uses TRBV5-1 and TRBJ2-3, with TRBD2 matching over 14 bases. This CDR3 has 15 residues. Trimming cost V 5 bases and J 9 bases; bases outside gene matches: 8. The germline V gene has CDR1 SGHRS and CDR2 YFSETQ. Using reference TRBV5-1 and TRBJ2-3 for the parts outside the CDR3, the full variable domain is KAGVTQTPRYLIKTRGQQVTLSCSPISGHRSVSWYQQTPGQGLQFLFEYFSETQRNKGNFPGRFSGRQFSNSRSEMNVSTLELGDSALYLCASRLGLAGVSTQYFGPGTRLTVL.

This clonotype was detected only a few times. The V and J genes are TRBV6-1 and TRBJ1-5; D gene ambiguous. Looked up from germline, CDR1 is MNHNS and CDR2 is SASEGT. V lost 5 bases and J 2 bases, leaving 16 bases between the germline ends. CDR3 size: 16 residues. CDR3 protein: CASSPSWGDGNQPQHF. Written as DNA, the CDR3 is TGTGCCAGCAGTCCATCCTGGGGTGATGGCAATCAGCCCCAGCATTTT.

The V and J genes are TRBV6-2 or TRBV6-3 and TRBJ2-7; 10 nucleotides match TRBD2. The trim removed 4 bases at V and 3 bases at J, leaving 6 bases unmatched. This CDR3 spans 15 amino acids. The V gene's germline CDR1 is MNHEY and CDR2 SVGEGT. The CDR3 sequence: CASSSAGLADYEQYF. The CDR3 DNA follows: TGTGCCAGCAGTTCCGCCGGACTAGCGGACTACGAGCAGTACTTC.

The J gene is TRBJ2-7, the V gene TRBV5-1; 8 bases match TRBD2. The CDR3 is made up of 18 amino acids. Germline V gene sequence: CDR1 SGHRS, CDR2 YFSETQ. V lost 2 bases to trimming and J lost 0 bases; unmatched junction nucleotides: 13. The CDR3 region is CASSFSPTGSGTSYEQYF. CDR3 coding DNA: TGCGCCAGCAGCTTTTCCCCCACAGGTAGCGGGACCTCCTACGAGCAGTACTTC.

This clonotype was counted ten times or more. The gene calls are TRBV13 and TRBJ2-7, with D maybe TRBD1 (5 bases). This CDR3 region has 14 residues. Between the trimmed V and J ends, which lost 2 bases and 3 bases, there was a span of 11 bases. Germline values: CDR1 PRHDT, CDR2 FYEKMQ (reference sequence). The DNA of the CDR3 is TGTGCCAGCAGCTTAATCGACAGATACTACGAGCAGTACTTC. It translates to CASSLIDRYYEQYF.

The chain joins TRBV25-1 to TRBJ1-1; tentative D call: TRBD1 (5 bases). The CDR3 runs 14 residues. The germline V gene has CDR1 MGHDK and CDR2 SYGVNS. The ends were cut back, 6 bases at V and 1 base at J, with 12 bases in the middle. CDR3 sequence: CASRGGGGNTEAFF. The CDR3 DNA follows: TGTGCCAGCAGGGGCGGGGGGGGGAACACTGAAGCTTTCTTT.

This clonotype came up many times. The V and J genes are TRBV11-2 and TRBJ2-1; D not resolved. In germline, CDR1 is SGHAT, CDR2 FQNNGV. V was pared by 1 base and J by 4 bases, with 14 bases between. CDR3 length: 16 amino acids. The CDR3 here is CASSLGAESRYNEQFF. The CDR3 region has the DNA TGTGCCAGCAGCTTAGGGGCGGAGTCGAGGTACAATGAGCAGTTCTTC.